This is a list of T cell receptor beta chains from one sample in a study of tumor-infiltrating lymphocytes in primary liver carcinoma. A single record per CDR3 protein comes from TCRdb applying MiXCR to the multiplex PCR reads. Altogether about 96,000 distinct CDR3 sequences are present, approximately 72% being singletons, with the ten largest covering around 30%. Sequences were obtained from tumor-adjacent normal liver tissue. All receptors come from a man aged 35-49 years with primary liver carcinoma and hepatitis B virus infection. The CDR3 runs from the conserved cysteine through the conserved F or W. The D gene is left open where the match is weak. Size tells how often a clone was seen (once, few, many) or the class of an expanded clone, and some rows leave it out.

TGTGCCAGCAGCTTAGGGGGTGTTAGCGGGCACAATGAGCAGTTCTTC,CASSLGGVSGHNEQFF,TRBJ2-1,.,TRBD2,16,TRBV11-2
TGTGCCAGCAGCTTGGAGGGACAGCTATCCTACGATCAGTACTTC,CASSLEGQLSYDQYF,TRBJ2-7,.,.,15,TRBV7-8
TGCAGCGATCGGGAGGGGGGCTGCCTTGACTACACCTTC,CSDREGGCLDYTF,TRBJ1-2,.,.,13,TRBV29-1
TGTGGCAGCAGTCTCGGCCCCCGCTCTACGCAGTATTTT,CGSSLGPRSTQYF,TRBJ2-3,.,.,13,TRBV12-3/TRBV12-4
TGTGCCAGCAGCCTATCAGGCACAGATACGCAGTATTTT,CASSLSGTDTQYF,TRBJ2-3,many,.,13,TRBV12-3/TRBV12-4
TGTGTCAGCAGATTCGGGGCGGTGGGCAATGATCAGTTCTTC,CVSRFGAVGNDQFF,TRBJ2-1,.,.,14,TRBV5-6
TGTGTCATTATGGACAGGGGGTCTGACACCATATATTTT,CVIMDRGSDTIYF,TRBJ1-3,.,TRBD1,13,TRBV10-3
TGTGCCAACAGCGTACGGGACAGGCACACAGATGCGCAGTATTTT,CANSVRDRHTDAQYF,TRBJ2-3,.,TRBD1,15,TRBV11-2
TGTGCCAGCAGTGAAAGTGGGACCTATAATCAGCCCCAGCATTTT,CASSESGTYNQPQHF,TRBJ1-5,many,.,15,TRBV6-1
TGTACTAGCAGTTACTCCGAGGGTCTTGGGGCCAACGTCCTGACTTTC,CTSSYSEGLGANVLTF,TRBJ2-6,.,.,16,TRBV6-5
TGTGCCAGCAGCGCCGACAGGGGCGACCAAGCTTTCTTT,CASSADRGDQAFF,TRBJ1-1,medium-sized,TRBD1,13,TRBV11-2
TGTGCCAGCAGCCCGGGACAGTACCAAGAGACCCAGTACTTC,CASSPGQYQETQYF,TRBJ2-5,.,TRBD1,14,TRBV7-9
TGCGCCAGCAGCCAAGATCAGCTAAATGAAAAACTGTTTTTT,CASSQDQLNEKLFF,TRBJ1-4,many,.,14,TRBV4-1
TGTGCCAGCAGCCGGGCGAGGGGATATAGCAATCAGCCCCAGCATTTT,CASSRARGYSNQPQHF,TRBJ1-5,.,.,16,TRBV11-2
TGTGCCAGCAGATGGGGGGCGGTGGGTCAAGGGGAGCTGTTTTTT,CASRWGAVGQGELFF,TRBJ2-2,many,.,15,TRBV12-3/TRBV12-4
TGTACCAGCAGCCTATCGGTGGGGTGGGGGATCCAAGAGACCCAGTACTTC,CTSSLSVGWGIQETQYF,TRBJ2-5,.,.,17,TRBV11-2
TGTGCCATCAGCTCGGAAAGCTACGAGCAGTACTTC,CAISSESYEQYF,TRBJ2-7,once,.,12,TRBV5-6
TGTGCCAGCAGTTTAGTTCTGGAGAACCAGTACTTC,CASSLVLENQYF,TRBJ2-5,many,.,12,TRBV12-3/TRBV12-4
TGTGCCAGCAGCCTGTGGTTAGGCCCCTCAGGCGAGCAATACTTC,CASSLWLGPSGEQYF,TRBJ2-7,.,.,15,TRBV11-2
TGCGCCAGCAGGACTACCTTCGTGGGCCATAATGAGCAGTTCTTC,CASRTTFVGHNEQFF,TRBJ2-1,.,.,15,TRBV4-1
TGTGCCGGCAGCTCTAGCTGGAGAATGTACCAAGAGACCCAGTACTTC,CAGSSSWRMYQETQYF,TRBJ2-5,once,.,16,TRBV11-2
TGTGCCAGCAGGAGGACAGTGAACACTGAAGCTTTCTTT,CASRRTVNTEAFF,TRBJ1-1,once,.,13,TRBV2
TGTGCCAGCAGTCCTTGGACAGGGATGAAAGTTAGGGCCAACGTCCTGACTTTC,CASSPWTGMKVRANVLTF,TRBJ2-6,.,TRBD1,18,TRBV6-5
TGCAGCCCCACCACAGAATTCCCCTACGAACAGTACTTC,CSPTTEFPYEQYF,TRBJ2-7,.,.,13,TRBV29-1
TGTGCCAGCAGTTTGGGCAGGGAGGGAGGCTACACCTTC,CASSLGREGGYTF,TRBJ1-2,many,.,13,TRBV28
TGCAGCGTTGGGGGGCAGGTCTCCGGCGAGCAGTACTTC,CSVGGQVSGEQYF,TRBJ2-7,many,.,13,TRBV29-1
TGTGCCAGCAGTTACCTTCGGACAGGGGGGGGATATGGCTACACCTTC,CASSYLRTGGGYGYTF,TRBJ1-2,many,TRBD1,16,TRBV6-5
TGCAGCGTGATCCCGGGGGGAATTCGGGAGACCCAGCACTTC,CSVIPGGIRETQHF,TRBJ2-5,.,TRBD2,14,TRBV29-1
TGTGCCAGCACCGTTACAGGGTTTGGAGCCCTCCACTTT,CASTVTGFGALHF,TRBJ1-6,many,.,13,TRBV12-3/TRBV12-4
TGCAACGTCGGGGGGGGTTTGCTCTCCTATGAGCAGTACTTC,CNVGGGLLSYEQYF,TRBJ2-7,.,TRBD2,14,TRBV29-1
TGCAGCGTTTGGGGACCAGGAGGGGAAGGTGAGCAGTTCTTC,CSVWGPGGEGEQFF,TRBJ2-1,many,.,14,TRBV29-1
TGTAGCCTTGAGATGAACAATGAGCAGTTCTTC,CSLEMNNEQFF,TRBJ2-1,.,.,11,TRBV29-1
TGTGCCAGCAGTTTGGCCCGAGGGCAGGGAGGACTGGAAAAACTGTTTTTT,CASSLARGQGGLEKLFF,TRBJ1-4,.,.,17,TRBV28
TGTGCCAGCAGCATGGGACACTACGAGCAGTACTTC,CASSMGHYEQYF,TRBJ2-7,.,.,12,TRBV11-2
TGTAGCGTGGAGGACAGCCAGGGGGATACCCAGTACTTC,CSVEDSQGDTQYF,TRBJ2-5,.,TRBD1,13,TRBV29-1
TGTGCCTGGAGTCCTGGTGATGGGCTGGCGGGCTACACCTTC,CAWSPGDGLAGYTF,TRBJ1-2,many,.,14,TRBV30
TGTGCCAGCAGCGACCGGGACACCTCCTACGAGCAGTACTTC,CASSDRDTSYEQYF,TRBJ2-7,medium-sized,.,14,TRBV5-6
TGTGCCAGCAGTCCCTCGGACAGGGCTGGCTACACCTTC,CASSPSDRAGYTF,TRBJ1-2,many,TRBD1,13,TRBV12-3/TRBV12-4
TGCGCCAGCAGCCAAGAAATCAGGAGAAGAGCGGGAGTACTGACCGGGGAGCTGTTTTTT,CASSQEIRRRAGVLTGELFF,TRBJ2-2,.,TRBD2,20,TRBV4-1
TGCGCCAGCAGCCCCACGGCAGTTTGGAACACCGGGGTGCTGTTTTTT,CASSPTAVWNTGVLFF,TRBJ2-2,.,.,16,TRBV11-2
TGCGCCAGCGGGGCAGGGGGAGACAATCAGCAGTTTTTC,CASGAGGDNQQFF,TRBJ2-1,.,TRBD1,13,TRBV10-2